A selection of T cell receptor beta chains follows, all from one sample in a study of CD8 T cells in Susac syndrome. One entry per CDR3 protein results from TCRdb running MiXCR on the immunoSEQ multiplex PCR reads. This table has tens of thousands of distinct CDR3 sequences, around 96% appearing once. The sequenced sample consisted of CD8+ T cells from PBMCs. The receptors were sampled from a human donor with Susac syndrome. The CDR3 runs from the conserved cysteine through the conserved F or W. The D gene is left open where the match is weak. Size tells how often a clone was seen (once, few, many) or the class of an expanded clone, and some rows leave it out.

length: 12; J: TRBJ2-7; V: TRBV27; D: TRBD1; size: once; DNA: TGTGCCAGCAGCCGACAGGGGGGCGAGCAGTACTTC; CDR3: CASSRQGGEQYF
length: 15; J: TRBJ2-3; V: TRBV13; D: NA; size: NA; DNA: TGTGCCAGCAGCCATGACAGAGCTAGCACAGATACGCAGTATTTT; CDR3: CASSHDRASTDTQYF
length: 13; J: TRBJ1-1; V: TRBV12-5; D: NA; size: NA; DNA: TGTGCTAGTGGTTTAACGGCGAACACTGAAGCTTTCTTT; CDR3: CASGLTANTEAFF
length: 14; J: TRBJ2-3; V: TRBV29-1; D: NA; size: NA; DNA: TGCAGCGTTGGAACGGGCGCTAGCACAGATACGCAGTATTTT; CDR3: CSVGTGASTDTQYF
length: 13; J: TRBJ1-2; V: TRBV6-2/TRBV6-3; D: NA; size: NA; DNA: TGTGCCAGCAGCAGGACCTTAAACTATGGCTACACCTTC; CDR3: CASSRTLNYGYTF
length: 14; J: TRBJ2-7; V: TRBV4-3; D: TRBD1; size: NA; DNA: TGCGCCAGCAGCCCGGGACAGGGGGCTGGGGAGCAGTACTTC; CDR3: CASSPGQGAGEQYF
length: 13; J: TRBJ2-7; V: TRBV29-1; D: NA; size: NA; DNA: TGCAGCGTTGAAGCCGACAGGTCCTACGAGCAGTACTTC; CDR3: CSVEADRSYEQYF
length: 12; J: TRBJ2-5; V: TRBV29-1; D: TRBD2; size: NA; DNA: TGCAGCGTTGAGCGGGGGGGGAAGACCCAGTACTTC; CDR3: CSVERGGKTQYF
length: 13; J: TRBJ2-5; V: TRBV2; D: NA; size: once; DNA: TGTGCCAGCGTCCGGGACATCCAAGAGACCCAGTACTTC; CDR3: CASVRDIQETQYF
length: 12; J: TRBJ2-7; V: TRBV20-1; D: NA; size: NA; DNA: TGCAGTGCGCGGGACAGAACCTACGAGCAGTACTTC; CDR3: CSARDRTYEQYF
length: 14; J: TRBJ1-2; V: TRBV6-4; D: NA; size: NA; DNA: TGTGCCAGCAGCCCCGAAGAGGGCGGAGGGCACTACACCTTC; CDR3: CASSPEEGGGHYTF
length: 11; J: TRBJ1-2; V: TRBV6-5; D: NA; size: NA; DNA: TGTGCCAGCAGTTACTTCGGCGGCTACACCTTC; CDR3: CASSYFGGYTF
length: 18; J: TRBJ2-1; V: TRBV9; D: TRBD2; size: NA; DNA: TGTGCCAGCAGCCCCAGACTAGCGGGGGGGCCCTCCTACAATGAGCAGTTCTTC; CDR3: CASSPRLAGGPSYNEQFF
length: 12; J: TRBJ1-1; V: TRBV7-9; D: NA; size: once; DNA: TGTGCCAGCAGCTCCTCCTTACAGGAGGCTTTCTTT; CDR3: CASSSSLQEAFF
length: 16; J: TRBJ2-1; V: TRBV6-2/TRBV6-3; D: TRBD2; size: NA; DNA: TGTGCCAGCAGTGATTTATTCAAGCGGGGGGGGAATGAGCAGTTCTTC; CDR3: CASSDLFKRGGNEQFF
length: 16; J: TRBJ1-5; V: TRBV15; D: TRBD1; size: NA; DNA: TGTGCCACCAGCAGTCGTCGTGACAGGGGGAATCAGCCCCAGCATTTT; CDR3: CATSSRRDRGNQPQHF
length: 15; J: TRBJ2-7; V: TRBV20-1; D: TRBD1; size: NA; DNA: TGCAGTGCTTTTGGCCGGCGACAGGGGGCAAAAGAGCAGTACTTC; CDR3: CSAFGRRQGAKEQYF
length: 11; J: TRBJ1-1; V: TRBV20-1; D: NA; size: NA; DNA: TGCAGTGCTAAGCCAGGGACAGAAGCTTTCTTT; CDR3: CSAKPGTEAFF
length: 14; J: TRBJ1-4; V: TRBV7-2; D: TRBD1; size: NA; DNA: TGTGCCAGCAGCTTAGTGGGACAGGGTGAAAAACTGTTTTTT; CDR3: CASSLVGQGEKLFF
length: 15; J: TRBJ1-1; V: TRBV25-1; D: NA; size: few; DNA: TGTGCCAGCAGTCCCCGGACGGGGGAGGACACTGAAGCTTTCTTT; CDR3: CASSPRTGEDTEAFF
length: 15; J: TRBJ1-5; V: TRBV9; D: NA; size: NA; DNA: TGTGCCAGCAGCGCCGAGGGGCAGTCCAATCAGCCCCAGCATTTT; CDR3: CASSAEGQSNQPQHF
length: 15; J: TRBJ2-7; V: TRBV4-3; D: NA; size: NA; DNA: TGCGCCAGCAGCCAAGGAAGGCACGGTTCCTACGAGCAGTACTTC; CDR3: CASSQGRHGSYEQYF
length: 14; J: TRBJ2-5; V: TRBV5-6; D: NA; size: once; DNA: TGTGCCAGCAGCGGGCCCCTTGGGGGGGAGACCCAGTACTTC; CDR3: CASSGPLGGETQYF
length: 15; J: TRBJ2-7; V: TRBV4-3; D: NA; size: NA; DNA: TGCGCCAGCAGCCAAGTGGTCTCATCGACCTACGAGCAGTACTTC; CDR3: CASSQVVSSTYEQYF
length: 17; J: TRBJ1-2; V: TRBV20-1; D: NA; size: once; DNA: TGCAGTGCTAGAGATACTGGAGAGCTTGAAAGTGACTATGGCTACACCTTC; CDR3: CSARDTGELESDYGYTF
length: 14; J: TRBJ2-5; V: TRBV12-3/TRBV12-4; D: TRBD2; size: NA; DNA: TGTGCCAGCAGCCGCGGGACTAGCGGGGGCGCAAGGGACTTC; CDR3: CASSRGTSGGARDF
length: 11; J: TRBJ1-1; V: TRBV20-1; D: NA; size: NA; DNA: TGCAGTGCTAGAACCTTCCCTGAAGCTTTCTTT; CDR3: CSARTFPEAFF
length: 16; J: TRBJ2-2; V: TRBV5-4; D: TRBD1; size: NA; DNA: TGTGCCAGCAGCTCGACGGACAGGGCAGTCACCGGGGAGCTGTTTTTT; CDR3: CASSSTDRAVTGELFF
length: 11; J: TRBJ1-1; V: TRBV29-1; D: NA; size: NA; DNA: TGCAGCGTTGACAAGAACACTGAAGCTTTCTTT; CDR3: CSVDKNTEAFF
length: 12; J: TRBJ2-7; V: TRBV30; D: NA; size: NA; DNA: TGTGCCTGGAGTGAGCTGACGCTCGGGCAGTACTTC; CDR3: CAWSELTLGQYF
length: 12; J: TRBJ2-3; V: TRBV15; D: TRBD2; size: NA; DNA: TGTGCCACCACATGGGGGGGAGATCACCAGTATTTT; CDR3: CATTWGGDHQYF
length: 12; J: TRBJ1-6; V: TRBV30; D: TRBD1; size: NA; DNA: TGTGCCTGGAGGGACAGGATTTCACCCCTCCACTTT; CDR3: CAWRDRISPLHF
length: 16; J: TRBJ2-5; V: TRBV20-1; D: NA; size: NA; DNA: TGCAGTGCTATGGGTAGGCCAGGGACTCCCGGAGAGACCCAGTACTTC; CDR3: CSAMGRPGTPGETQYF
length: 13; J: TRBJ2-7; V: TRBV14; D: NA; size: NA; DNA: TGTGCCACCAGCCAAGCAGGAGGAAGCGAGCAGTACTTC; CDR3: CATSQAGGSEQYF
length: 13; J: TRBJ1-2; V: TRBV20-1; D: NA; size: NA; DNA: TGCAGTGCTAGAGATCGTAGGGACTATGGCTACACCTTC; CDR3: CSARDRRDYGYTF